This passage covers 23 T cell receptor beta chains from one sample sequenced in a study of T cells expressing NK-cell markers. TCRdb re-called the 5' RACE reads and gives one entry per CDR3 protein, without DNA. This table lists 140,000 to 150,000 distinct CDR3 sequences. The sample consisted of blood T cells: a sorted CD56 or NKG2C T cell subset, CD4+ or CD8+ T cells, or bulk PBMC T cells (not recorded which). These receptor sequences come from a man between 18 and 29 years old in good health.

V gene TRBV9 combines with J gene TRBJ2-7; checking the TCRdb D call of TRBD1 is not possible without DNA. Germline CDR1 is SGDLS and CDR2 is YYNGEE. The CDR3 contains 14 residues. CDR3 loop: CASSADRGSEEQYF.

This chain connects TRBV25-1 to TRBJ1-4; TCRdb indicates TRBD1, and absent DNA this call remains unverified. The CDR3 extends over 15 amino acids. Per germline, CDR1 MGHDK and CDR2 SYGVNS. CDR3 sequence reads: CASSEWGFGDEKLFF.

The genes are TRBV6-6 and TRBJ2-7; the D gene TCRdb calls, TRBD1, cannot be checked with no DNA. Germline V CDR1 and CDR2: MNHNY, SVGAGI (reference sequence). The CDR3 covers 12 residues. CDR3 protein: CASYGRVYEQYF.

The chain has TRBV20-1 and TRBJ2-7; there is no DNA to check the TCRdb D call of TRBD1. This CDR3 comprises 16 residues. The V gene's germline CDR1 is DFQATT and CDR2 SNEGSKA (reference sequence). CDR3 residues: CSARDPTGADPLVQYF.

The rearrangement joins TRBV20-1 to TRBJ2-7. The germline CDR1 and CDR2 sequences are DFQATT and SNEGSKA (reference sequence). This CDR3 has 13 amino acids. The CDR3 here is CSARNSPTYEQYF.

The chain recombines TRBV7-9 with TRBJ2-5; the TRBD2 assignment by TCRdb is unverifiable without DNA. The germline V gene has CDR1 SEHNR and CDR2 FQNEAQ (reference sequence). The CDR3 spans 16 residues. CDR3 residues: CASSSLPSSAKETQYF.

This chain uses TRBV5-4 with TRBJ2-1; with no DNA, the TCRdb D assignment of TRBD1 cannot be verified. Germline V CDR1 and CDR2: SGHNT, YYREEE (reference sequence). There are 15 residues in the CDR3. The CDR3 reads CASSSGDRGSVEQFF.

The rearrangement links TRBV14 to TRBJ2-2; as DNA is missing, the TRBD2 call by TCRdb cannot be tested. Germline V gene data show CDR1 as SGHDN and CDR2 as FVKESK. The CDR3 length is 17 residues. Here the CDR3 reads CASSQFVSGSATGELFF. The complete variable domain, with remaining parts taken from reference TRBV14 and TRBJ2-2, reads EAGVTQFPSHSVIEKGQTVTLRCDPISGHDNLYWYRRVMGKEIKFLLHFVKESKQDESGMPNNRFLAERTGGTYSTLKVQPAELEDSGVYFCASSQFVSGSATGELFFGEGSRLTVL.

The chain joins TRBV20-1 to TRBJ2-7; the TCRdb call, TRBD1, lacks DNA for checking. The CDR3 length is 16 residues. Germline CDR1 is DFQATT and CDR2 is SNEGSKA (reference sequence). CDR3 amino acids: CSARVTGTSDSYEQYF.

CDR3 sequence: CATSRGGVPRTGQFF. V is TRBV15 and J is TRBJ2-1; TCRdb lists TRBD1, though no DNA is available to test this call. This CDR3 spans 15 amino acids. Germline assignment: CDR1 LNHNV and CDR2 YYDKDF (reference sequence).

The genes are TRBV11-2 and TRBJ2-1; TCRdb picks TRBD1, but there is no DNA to check that call. The CDR3 extends over 18 amino acids. Germline V gene lookup returns CDR1 SGHAT and CDR2 FQNNGV. This chain's CDR3 is CASSLEGPGQGVYNEQFF.

The V and J genes are TRBV20-1 and TRBJ1-2; TCRdb gives TRBD1 as the D gene, but with no DNA this cannot be confirmed. This CDR3 is built from 14 residues. Germline V gene sequence: CDR1 DFQATT, CDR2 SNEGSKA (reference sequence). CDR3 sequence reads: CSATGTAANYGYTF.

V and J are TRBV6-6 and TRBJ2-1; TCRdb's D call of TRBD2 is untestable without DNA. The germline V gene encodes CDR1 MNHNY and CDR2 SVGAGI (reference sequence). The CDR3 consists of 13 residues. CDR3 protein: CASSPITSGEQFF.

The rearrangement uses TRBV27 and TRBJ2-1; checking the TCRdb D call of TRBD2 is not possible without DNA. The CDR3 has 15 amino acids. The germline CDR1 and CDR2 sequences are MNHEY and SMNVEV (reference sequence). The CDR3 loop is CASSSEPGLATEQFF.

This chain uses TRBV19 with TRBJ2-1; absent DNA, TCRdb's TRBD2 call cannot be checked. CDR3 length: 17 residues. CDR1 is LNHDA and CDR2 is SQIVND in the germline V gene (reference sequence). CDR3 residues: CASSIDLSSGVHNEQFF.

The chain's CDR3 is CASSTVFGSGCFCTGELFF. The rearrangement links TRBV7-7 to TRBJ2-2; absent DNA, TCRdb's TRBD2 call cannot be checked. The CDR3 is 19 amino acids. The germline CDR1 and CDR2 sequences are SSHAT and FNYEAQ (reference sequence).

This chain joins TRBV4-1 and TRBJ2-7. Germline CDR1 MGHRA, CDR2 YSYEKL. This CDR3 spans 14 amino acids. The CDR3 loop reads CASSHKVEAYEQYF.

This chain uses TRBV5-4 with TRBJ2-7. CDR3 length equals 14 residues. Germline values: CDR1 SGHNT, CDR2 YYREEE (reference sequence). CDR3 region: CASSLGLADYEQYF.

The chain joins TRBV5-1 to TRBJ2-5. The CDR3 extends over 16 amino acids. Germline values: CDR1 SGHRS, CDR2 YFSETQ. CDR3 amino acids: CASSLVPNNDQETQYF.

The J gene is TRBJ2-3, the V gene TRBV7-6; TCRdb's D gene call, TRBD1, goes unchecked for lack of DNA. This CDR3 region has 14 residues. CDR1 and CDR2 (germline): SGHVS, FNYEAQ. CDR3 residues: CASRTGTSTDTQYF.

The chain uses TRBV7-7 and TRBJ2-2; TCRdb's assignment of TRBD2 cannot be checked, as there is no DNA. This CDR3 comprises 14 residues. Per the germline V gene, CDR1 is SSHAT and CDR2 is FNYEAQ (reference sequence). The chain's CDR3 is CATTDREDTGELFF.

This chain joins TRBV18 and TRBJ2-5; the D gene TCRdb calls, TRBD2, cannot be checked with no DNA. This CDR3 region has 15 residues. The germline CDR1 and CDR2 sequences are KGHSH and LQKENI. This CDR3 reads CASSPDEGRTETQYF.

The chain employs TRBV3-1 and TRBJ2-1. This CDR3 spans 14 amino acids. Germline CDR1 is LGHDT and CDR2 is YNNKEL (reference sequence). Here the CDR3 reads CASSQENRATEQFF.